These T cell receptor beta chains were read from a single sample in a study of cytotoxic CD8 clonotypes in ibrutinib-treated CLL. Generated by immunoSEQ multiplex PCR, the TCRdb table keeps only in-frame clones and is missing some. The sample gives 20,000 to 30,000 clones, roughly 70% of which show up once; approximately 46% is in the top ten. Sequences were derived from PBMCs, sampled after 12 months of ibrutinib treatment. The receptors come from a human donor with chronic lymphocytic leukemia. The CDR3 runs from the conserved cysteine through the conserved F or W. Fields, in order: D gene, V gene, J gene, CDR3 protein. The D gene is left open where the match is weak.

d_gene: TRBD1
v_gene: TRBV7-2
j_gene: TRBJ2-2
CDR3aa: CASSLVPGGWAGELFF

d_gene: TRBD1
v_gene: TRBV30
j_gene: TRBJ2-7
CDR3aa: CAWNRGLGSYEQYF

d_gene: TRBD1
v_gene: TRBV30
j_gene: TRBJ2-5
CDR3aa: CAAGTGGWGTQYF

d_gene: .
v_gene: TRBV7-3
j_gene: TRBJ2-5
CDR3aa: CASSSGIKGTQYF

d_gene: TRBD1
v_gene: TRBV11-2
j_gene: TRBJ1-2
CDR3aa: CASSPLTGVRVDGYTF

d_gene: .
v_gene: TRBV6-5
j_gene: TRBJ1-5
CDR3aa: CASSYSGQNNQPQHF

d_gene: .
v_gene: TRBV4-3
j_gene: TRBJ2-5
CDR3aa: CASSQEGKQMETQYF

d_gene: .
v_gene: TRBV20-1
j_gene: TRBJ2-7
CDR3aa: CSVDRNYEQYF

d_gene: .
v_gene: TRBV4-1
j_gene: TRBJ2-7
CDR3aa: CASSQATGHEQYF

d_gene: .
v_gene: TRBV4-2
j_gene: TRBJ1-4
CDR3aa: CASSQDSTSAAGEKLFF

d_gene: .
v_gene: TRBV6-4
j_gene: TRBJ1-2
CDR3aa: CASSDFRGRGGYTF

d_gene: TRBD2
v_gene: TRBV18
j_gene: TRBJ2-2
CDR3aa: CASSVGGRSTGELFF

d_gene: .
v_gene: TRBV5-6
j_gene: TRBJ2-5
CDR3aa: CASRPGIGETQYF

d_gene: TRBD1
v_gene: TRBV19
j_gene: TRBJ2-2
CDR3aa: CASSALTGGPTGELFF

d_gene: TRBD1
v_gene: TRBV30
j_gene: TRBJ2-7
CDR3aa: CAWGTGDLLGYEQYF

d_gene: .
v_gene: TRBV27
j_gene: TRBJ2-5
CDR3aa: CASSSQWGGETQYF

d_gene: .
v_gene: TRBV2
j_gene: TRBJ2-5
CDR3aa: CASSDPGAQGETQYF

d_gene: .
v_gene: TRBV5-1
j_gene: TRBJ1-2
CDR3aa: CASSPYRNLNYGYTF

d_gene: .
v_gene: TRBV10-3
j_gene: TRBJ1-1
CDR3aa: CAISGPTNTEAFF

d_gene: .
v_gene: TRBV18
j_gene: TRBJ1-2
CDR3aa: CASSLGPANYGYTF

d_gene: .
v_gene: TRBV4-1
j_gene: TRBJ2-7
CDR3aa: CASSHPQGPYEQYF

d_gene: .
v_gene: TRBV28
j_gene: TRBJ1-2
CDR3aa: CASRGILGGYTF

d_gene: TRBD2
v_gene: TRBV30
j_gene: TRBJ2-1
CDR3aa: CAWSVTGGGLSYNEQFF

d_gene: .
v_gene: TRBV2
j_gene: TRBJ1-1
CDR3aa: CASSQQGSEAFF

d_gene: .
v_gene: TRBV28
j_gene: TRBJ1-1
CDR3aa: CASSYPQAGGSAEAFF

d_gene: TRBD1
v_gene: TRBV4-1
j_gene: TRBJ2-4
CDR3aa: CASSRDRDDKNIQYF

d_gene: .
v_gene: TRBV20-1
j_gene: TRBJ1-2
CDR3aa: CSARTDYGYTF

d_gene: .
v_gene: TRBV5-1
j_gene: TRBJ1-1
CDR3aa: CASSLAPNAEAFF

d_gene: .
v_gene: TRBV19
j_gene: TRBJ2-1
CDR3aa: CASSIDLEGVQFF

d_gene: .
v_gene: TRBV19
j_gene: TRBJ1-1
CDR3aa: CASREGLLNTEAFF

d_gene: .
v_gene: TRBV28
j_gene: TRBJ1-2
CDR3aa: CASSLGGLVGGYTF

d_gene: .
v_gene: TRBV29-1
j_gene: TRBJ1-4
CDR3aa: CSVRPTRGELFF

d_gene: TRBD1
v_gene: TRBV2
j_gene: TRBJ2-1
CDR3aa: CASREGTGMGLEQFF

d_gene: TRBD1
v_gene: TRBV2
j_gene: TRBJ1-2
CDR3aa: CASGGGPRQGDGYTF

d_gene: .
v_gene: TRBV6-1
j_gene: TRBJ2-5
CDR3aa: CASSASYSETQYF

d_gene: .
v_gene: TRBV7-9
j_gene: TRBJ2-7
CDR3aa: CASSPVSASYEQYF

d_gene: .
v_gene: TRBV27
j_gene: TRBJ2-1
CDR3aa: CASSLLGAREQFF

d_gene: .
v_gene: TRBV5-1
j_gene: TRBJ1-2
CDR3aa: CASSLGAGVGYTF

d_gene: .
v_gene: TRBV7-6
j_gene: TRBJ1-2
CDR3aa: CASSLAGLSYTF

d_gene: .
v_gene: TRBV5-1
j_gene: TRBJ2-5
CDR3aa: CASSWAVAQETQYF

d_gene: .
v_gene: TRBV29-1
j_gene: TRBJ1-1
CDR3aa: CSVDNGEATNTEAFF

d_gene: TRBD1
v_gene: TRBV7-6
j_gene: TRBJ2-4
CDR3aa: CASSTDREDLAKNIQYF

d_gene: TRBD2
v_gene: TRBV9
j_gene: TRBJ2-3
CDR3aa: CASSGEAGGAPDTQYF

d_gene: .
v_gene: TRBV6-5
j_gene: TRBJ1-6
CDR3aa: CASSYSQGNSPLHF

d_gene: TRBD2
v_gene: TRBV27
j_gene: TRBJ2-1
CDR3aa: CASRGTSGGSGYNEQFF

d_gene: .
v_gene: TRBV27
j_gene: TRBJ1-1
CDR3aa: CASSGQFGEAFF

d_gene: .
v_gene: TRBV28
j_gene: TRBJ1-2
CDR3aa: CASSFLLTNGGYTF

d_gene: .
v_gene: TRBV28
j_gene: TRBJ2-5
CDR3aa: CASSSLPQEETQYF

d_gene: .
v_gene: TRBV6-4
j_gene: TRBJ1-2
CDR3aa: CASSDRGAGYTF

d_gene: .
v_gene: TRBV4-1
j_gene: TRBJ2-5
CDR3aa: CASSQGRFPGSETQYF

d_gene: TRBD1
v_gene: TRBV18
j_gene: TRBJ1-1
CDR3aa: CASSPLTGGQTEAFF

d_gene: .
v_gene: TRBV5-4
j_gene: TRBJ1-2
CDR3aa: CASTQMTLPGGYTF